Listed below are T cell receptor beta chains from one sample, sequenced in a study of shared clonotypes between healthy human individuals. Clones were read by immunoSEQ multiplex PCR, and TCRdb kept only the in-frame ones, dropping some. The table lists roughly 1,100,000 clones, approximately 76% of them singletons. The sequencing sample was made of memory CD4+ T cells sorted from blood. These receptors were obtained from a man aged 18-30 years in good health. Both conserved end residues are part of each CDR3. A D gene is named only where the DNA matches it firmly. Size values are once, few and many counts, or a class for expanded clones, and some rows have none.

size	V	D	J	DNA	CDR3
.	TRBV15	.	TRBJ2-3	TGTGCCACCAGCAGAGGAGGACCCACAGATACGCAGTATTTT	CATSRGGPTDTQYF
.	TRBV19	TRBD1	TRBJ1-2	TGTGCCAGTAGTCCACAGGGGGCTAACTATGGCTACACCTTC	CASSPQGANYGYTF
.	TRBV18	TRBD1	TRBJ1-6	TGTGCCAGCTCACCTCAGCCGGGACAGAGCGCTTCACCCCTCCACTTT	CASSPQPGQSASPLHF
once	TRBV7-9	.	TRBJ2-1	TGTGCCAGCAGCTTAGTTGCATCTAAAGGCTCCTACAATGAGCAGTTCTTC	CASSLVASKGSYNEQFF
.	TRBV5-1	TRBD1	TRBJ2-7	TGCGCCAGCAGCTCCCACCTGACAGGGGTGGCCTACGAGCAGTACTTC	CASSSHLTGVAYEQYF
.	TRBV11-2	.	TRBJ1-5	TGTGCCAGCAGCTTAGACTTGACAGAGAATCAGCCCCAGCATTTT	CASSLDLTENQPQHF
.	TRBV29-1	.	TRBJ2-7	TGCAGCGTTGAAGGGCAGGGAGGCGAGCAGTACTTC	CSVEGQGGEQYF
.	TRBV7-8	TRBD1	TRBJ1-2	TGTGCCAGCAGCGTACAGGGGTCCGACTATGGCTACACCTTC	CASSVQGSDYGYTF
.	TRBV7-8	TRBD2	TRBJ2-1	TGTGCCAGCAGCTTACGGGCTAGCGGGAGTGGTGAGCAGTTCTTC	CASSLRASGSGEQFF
.	TRBV19	.	TRBJ2-2	TGTGCCAGTAGTAGCAGACAGGAGGGGACCGGGGAGCTGTTTTTT	CASSSRQEGTGELFF
.	TRBV4-1	TRBD1	TRBJ1-1	TGCGCCAGCAGCCCGGGACAGGGGAACACTGAAGCTTTCTTT	CASSPGQGNTEAFF
.	TRBV28	.	TRBJ1-2	TGTGCCAGCAGCCCCCCCGATCACTATGGCTACACCTTC	CASSPPDHYGYTF
.	TRBV5-1	TRBD1	TRBJ1-1	TGCGCCAGCAGCTTGCTGGGACAGGGAAGAACTGAAGCTTTCTTT	CASSLLGQGRTEAFF
.	TRBV7-9	.	TRBJ1-1	TGTGCCAGCAGCTTTGGGAACGAGAACACTGAAGCTTTCTTT	CASSFGNENTEAFF
.	TRBV2	.	TRBJ2-1	TGTGCCAGCACACACCCCCTTCACAATGAGCAGTTCTTC	CASTHPLHNEQFF
.	TRBV28	.	TRBJ1-6	TGTGCCAGCAGCCAGGAGGGGGGCTTTAATTCACCCCTCCACTTT	CASSQEGGFNSPLHF
.	TRBV30	.	TRBJ2-2	TGTGCCTGGGACACCAACACCGGGGAGCTGTTTTTT	CAWDTNTGELFF
.	TRBV5-1	TRBD1	TRBJ2-3	TGCGCCAGCAGCAAGGGACAGGGGGTGACTACTAGCACAGATACGCAGTATTTT	CASSKGQGVTTSTDTQYF
.	TRBV5-1	.	TRBJ2-7	TGCGCCAGCAGCTTAGGATACAGAAGCTACGAGCAGTACTTC	CASSLGYRSYEQYF
.	TRBV6-1	.	TRBJ1-2	TGTGCCAGCAGTGAAGGACAGAACCTTTATGGCTACACCTTC	CASSEGQNLYGYTF
.	TRBV10-3	.	TRBJ2-3	TGTGCCATCAGTGAAAGTCGGACAAGCACAGATACGCAGTATTTT	CAISESRTSTDTQYF
.	TRBV2	TRBD1	TRBJ1-4	TGTGCCAGCCTCCGGGACAGAAATAATGAAGGAAAACTGTTTTTT	CASLRDRNNEGKLFF
.	TRBV6-1	TRBD1	TRBJ1-6	TGTGCCAGCAGTGAAGGGACAGGGTTACCCCTCCACTTT	CASSEGTGLPLHF
.	TRBV5-4	.	TRBJ1-1	TGTGCCAGCAGCGAGGACAGCTCGAACACTGAAGCTTTCTTT	CASSEDSSNTEAFF
.	TRBV7-8	.	TRBJ2-5	TGTGCCACCCACGAGGAGACCCAGTACTTC	CATHEETQYF
.	TRBV6-5	.	TRBJ2-2	TGTGCCAGCAGTTACGAAAACAGAGCAACCGGGGAGCTGTTTTTT	CASSYENRATGELFF
.	TRBV10-3	.	TRBJ2-5	TGTGCCACTAACAAGGGCTCGGAACAAGAGACCCAGTACTTC	CATNKGSEQETQYF
.	TRBV7-2	.	TRBJ2-5	TGTGCCAGCAGTTTGGGGATGATGGAGACCCAGTACTTC	CASSLGMMETQYF
few	TRBV5-1	TRBD2	TRBJ2-3	TGCGCCAGCAGCTTGTCCGGCGGGGGGGCTGCAGATACGCAGTATTTT	CASSLSGGGAADTQYF
.	TRBV5-1	.	TRBJ1-2	TGCGCCAGCAGCTTGGCAGGGCGAAGTGGCTACACCTTC	CASSLAGRSGYTF
few	TRBV7-8	.	TRBJ2-7	TGTGCCAGCAGCGCCCGACCCAACTACTACGAGCAGTACTTC	CASSARPNYYEQYF
.	TRBV2	TRBD1	TRBJ1-2	TGTGCCAGCATTTTTGGACAGGGCGCCTATGGCTACACCTTC	CASIFGQGAYGYTF
.	TRBV6-1	.	TRBJ2-1	TGTGCCAGCAGTGAAGCGGGACACAATGAGCAGTTCTTC	CASSEAGHNEQFF
few	TRBV10-3	.	TRBJ2-7	TGTGCCATCAGGGCCTCCGGGACATCCTCCTACGAGCAGTACTTC	CAIRASGTSSYEQYF
.	TRBV5-5	.	TRBJ2-1	TGTGCCAGCAGCCTGGGGCAGGGTGGGTACAATGAGCAGTTCTTC	CASSLGQGGYNEQFF
.	TRBV27	.	TRBJ1-2	TGTGCCAGCAGTTTAGCACCGGACAGCCGTTCATCTGGCTACACCTTC	CASSLAPDSRSSGYTF
.	TRBV6-1	.	TRBJ2-4	TGTGCCAGCAGTGAAGCGCTGGGCGGGGGCAAGCTCACGAAAAACATTCAGTACTTC	CASSEALGGGKLTKNIQYF
many	TRBV4-1	.	TRBJ1-1	TGCGCCAGCAGCCAACGCGGGGGTGATAAAGCTTTCTTT	CASSQRGGDKAFF
.	TRBV19	.	TRBJ2-2	TGTGCCAGTAGTATCGGAAACACCGGGGAGCTGTTTTTT	CASSIGNTGELFF
once	TRBV7-9	TRBD1	TRBJ1-4	TGTGCCAGCAGCTTAGAGGGACAGGACCAAAAACTGTTTTTT	CASSLEGQDQKLFF
.	TRBV4-2	TRBD1	TRBJ2-5	TGTGCCAGCAGCCAGGGACAGGGGGTTAGGGAGACCCAGTACTTC	CASSQGQGVRETQYF
few	TRBV6-5	.	TRBJ2-7	TGTGCCAGCAGGACTATCGGAGACGAGCAGTACTTC	CASRTIGDEQYF
.	TRBV29-1	.	TRBJ1-2	TGCAGCGCCCTTGGACGAGCTAACTATGGCTACACCTTC	CSALGRANYGYTF
.	TRBV5-6	TRBD2	TRBJ2-7	TGTGCCAGCAGCTTGGGACTAGCGGGAGGGTGGTACGAGCAGTACTTC	CASSLGLAGGWYEQYF
.	TRBV7-2	TRBD1	TRBJ2-7	TGTGCCAGCAGCGCCCGGGACAGGGGGCAGTACGAGCAGTACTTC	CASSARDRGQYEQYF
.	TRBV11-2	TRBD1	TRBJ2-3	TGTGCCAGCAGCTTAATGGGACAGGGGCGGGATACGCAGTATTTT	CASSLMGQGRDTQYF
.	TRBV11-2	.	TRBJ2-2	TGTGCCAGCAGCTTTCAACACATCGGAGCCGGGGAGCTGTTTTTT	CASSFQHIGAGELFF
few	TRBV30	.	TRBJ1-6	TGTGCCTGGAGTCCATTTCGCCCTACAGGGTTTTCACCCCTCCACTTT	CAWSPFRPTGFSPLHF
.	TRBV4-2	.	TRBJ1-4	TGTGCCAGCAGCCAAGGAGGAATGGGTGAAAAACTGTTTTTT	CASSQGGMGEKLFF
.	TRBV6-6	.	TRBJ1-2	TGTGCCAGCACCTCGTCCGACTTGAATGGCTACACCTTC	CASTSSDLNGYTF
.	TRBV18	TRBD1	TRBJ1-1	TGTGCCAGCTCACCACGGAGGGACAGAATGAACACTGAAGCTTTCTTT	CASSPRRDRMNTEAFF
.	TRBV19	TRBD2	TRBJ2-3	TGTGCCAGTAGAATAGCGGGAAGCACAGATACGCAGTATTTT	CASRIAGSTDTQYF
once	TRBV6-1	.	TRBJ2-3	TGTGCCAGCAGTTTAAACAGCTACACAGATACGCAGTATTTT	CASSLNSYTDTQYF
.	TRBV11-2	TRBD2	TRBJ2-3	TGTGCCAGCAGCTTCCAGCTAGCGGGGACAGATACGCAGTATTTT	CASSFQLAGTDTQYF
.	TRBV5-1	.	TRBJ2-1	TGCGCCAGCAGCGATCAGGGAGCCTCCTACAATGAGCAGTTCTTC	CASSDQGASYNEQFF